A single sample is the source of the 14 T cell receptor beta chains below, sequenced in a study of blood T cells in healthy people across ages. Sample-barcoded 5' priming and a J-beta primer mix drove a second PCR of about 6 to 11 cycles. TCRdb reprocessed the 5' RACE reads via MiXCR and lists one record per CDR3 protein. The repertoire consists of roughly 900,000 distinct CDR3 sequences, with about 44% occurring once and the leading ten covering around 15%. The sample consisted of blood. These receptors all come from a man in his thirties or forties in good health.

This chain joins TRBV15 and TRBJ2-4; D tentatively fits TRBD1 or TRBD2 (6 bases each). Germline-derived CDR1 and CDR2 are LNHNV and YYDKDF (reference sequence). Trimming removed 0 bases from V and 2 bases from J, with 8 bases in between. This CDR3 is built from 15 residues. The CDR3 region is CATSRDGGTKNIQYF. CDR3 nucleotide sequence: TGTGCCACCAGCAGAGACGGGGGCACCAAAAACATTCAGTACTTC.

Details on this clonotype: Compared with germline, one end of the junction differs, possibly owing to a read error. The chain uses TRBV7-2 and TRBJ2-7; D assignment may be TRBD1 or TRBD2 (6 bases each). The CDR3 contains 13 residues. Per germline, CDR1 SGHTA and CDR2 FQGNSA. The CDR3 is CVSSLQGLYEQYF. DNA of the CDR3: TGTGTCAGCAGCTTACAGGGACTCTACGAGCAGTACTTC.

This clonotype was counted once. The chain is built from TRBV20-1 and TRBJ2-7; 11 bases agree with TRBD1. The CDR3 sequence is 12 residues long. The J segment lost 6 bases and the V segment lost 6 bases, leaving 4 bases of the junction unmatched. Per germline, CDR1 DFQATT and CDR2 SNEGSKA (reference sequence). CDR3 protein: CSARGTGGEQYF. The CDR3 DNA follows: TGCAGTGCCCGCGGGACAGGGGGCGAGCAGTACTTC.

The CDR3 bases are TGCAGCGGGACTAGCGGGTTTGGCACAGATACGCAGTATTTT. Residues: CSGTSGFGTDTQYF. The V gene is TRBV29-1, the J gene TRBJ2-3, with 11 bases lining up with TRBD2. Germline V gene data show CDR1 as SQVTM and CDR2 as ANQGSEA. With V trimmed by 7 bases and J by 1 base, 4 bases remained unmatched. The CDR3 runs 14 residues.

The chain recombines TRBV5-5 with TRBJ1-2, with a weak D call TRBD1 (6 bases). The CDR3 is made up of 14 amino acids. Germline V gives CDR1 SGHKS, CDR2 YYEKEE (reference sequence). Trimming removed 2 bases at V and 2 bases at J, with 10 bases between. The CDR3: CASSLQGWNYGYTF. CDR3 coding DNA: TGTGCCAGCAGCTTACAGGGCTGGAACTATGGCTACACCTTC.

This clonotype appeared a few times. The rearrangement joins TRBV20-1 to TRBJ1-5; D is uncertain. The V gene lost 4 bases and the J gene lost 4 bases, with 17 bases spanning the gap. Germline loops: CDR1 DFQATT, CDR2 SNEGSKA (reference sequence). The CDR3 has 15 amino acids. The CDR3 loop is CSANTRTAGNQPQHF. CDR3 DNA: TGCAGTGCTAATACTAGGACTGCCGGAAATCAGCCCCAGCATTTT.

This clonotype has more than one count but fewer than ten. The rearrangement uses TRBV6-6 and TRBJ2-5; possibly TRBD1 for D (5 bases). Gene TRBJ2-7 matches the end of the DNA better, so the J call may be wrong. The length of the CDR3 is 14 residues. CDR1 and CDR2 from the germline V gene are MNHNY and SVGAGI (reference sequence). The CDR3 region has the DNA TGTGCCAGCAGTTACTTCTCAGGGAAGGACGAGCAGTACTTC. It encodes CASSYFSGKDEQYF.

This clonotype was detected a few times. The chain carries TRBV4-2 and TRBJ2-3; D remains unclear. With 0 bases removed from V and 2 bases from J, the gap between germline ends came to 15 bases. Germline V gene data show CDR1 as LGHNA and CDR2 as YNFKEQ. This CDR3 spans 17 amino acids. CDR3 DNA: TGTGCCAGCAGCCAAGACCTAAGGGAAGGGCACACAGATACGCAGTATTTT. Protein: CASSQDLREGHTDTQYF.

This clonotype was recorded many times. The chain employs TRBV4-2 and TRBJ1-1; D is ambiguous. Germline V lookup: CDR1 LGHNA, CDR2 YNFKEQ. The CDR3 contains 12 residues. V lost 3 bases and J 1 base, leaving 3 bases between the germline ends. The CDR3 DNA follows: TGTGCCAGCAGCCAGAAGAACACTGAAGCTTTCTTT. Translation: CASSQKNTEAFF.

This chain uses TRBV24-1 with TRBJ2-3; D call uncertain. Trimming shortened V by 3 bases and J by 4 bases, and 13 bases separated the two germline ends. The germline gives CDR1 KGHDR, CDR2 SFDVKD. This CDR3 spans 15 amino acids. CDR3 sequence reads: CATSDPSSAPDTQYF. In DNA, the CDR3 is TGTGCCACCAGTGATCCTTCCAGCGCCCCAGATACGCAGTATTTT.

The chain recombines TRBV14 with TRBJ2-7; 7 nucleotides match TRBD2. This CDR3 is built from 15 residues. Trimming at V came to 0 bases and at J to 4 bases, leaving 6 bases not matched to a gene. The germline V gene has CDR1 SGHDN and CDR2 FVKESK. CDR3 sequence: CASSQDLGGIYEQYF. The CDR3 DNA reads TGTGCCAGCAGCCAAGATCTGGGGGGGATTTACGAGCAGTACTTC.

The genes are TRBV19 and TRBJ2-2; D possibly corresponds to TRBD1 (6 bases). The germline V and J ends were trimmed by 7 bases and 5 bases, with 8 bases remaining between them. The V gene's germline CDR1 is LNHDA and CDR2 SQIVND (reference sequence). The CDR3 is 12 amino acids. CDR3 amino acids: CASKDRTGELFF. DNA of the CDR3: TGTGCCAGTAAGGACAGAACCGGGGAGCTGTTTTTT.

The chain couples TRBV11-2 to TRBJ2-5; D tentatively reads TRBD1 or TRBD2 (5 bases each). Trimming cost V 8 bases and J 11 bases, with 18 bases left between them. CDR1 is SGHAT, CDR2 FQNNGV, per germline. This CDR3 has 12 residues. CDR3 in DNA: TGTGCCAGCGAAGAGGGGCAGGTGGAGCAGTACTTC. Translated: CASEEGQVEQYF.

This chain connects TRBV12-3 or TRBV12-4 to TRBJ2-7; the match to TRBD2 covers 9 bases. The tail of the sequence fits TRBJ2-4 better, so the J call may be wrong. There are 15 residues in the CDR3. The DNA for the CDR3 is TGTGCCAGCAGTTTGGCCAGCGGGGGGCGGAACATTCAGTACTTC. It yields the protein CASSLASGGRNIQYF.